The entry that follows covers one T cell receptor (beta chain) sequence. This clonotype has a count of ten or more. Its recognized antigen is unknown. The record has no base qualities; no much larger clone is one base away. The TCR beta CDR3 regions were amplified from the RNA transcripts. The first round of RT-PCR for the TCR CDR3 was performed with the HTBI primer set and the Qiagen OneStep RT-PCR kit. Libraries were constructed in a second round of multiplex PCR, after which size selection and purification were carried out. The libraries were sequenced on an Illumina HiSeq2000 using paired-end 100 bp reads. Under the source paper's analysis protocol: Raw data were processed with SOAPnuke, discarding reads with adapters, uncalled bases, mean Phred below 15, or no exact constant-primer or identifier match. High-quality paired reads were merged with COPE v1.2.5, and unique nucleotide sequences were defined as clonotypes. MiTCR v1.1 was used to align clonotypes to the IMGT TRBV, TRBD and TRBJ reference segments. Only V-J combinations with frequency above 0.0001, covering about 99% of repertoires, were analysed. A TCS score was defined as the ratio of F50 (clonal expansion) to E x V (chaos), with BLOSUM62-based TCRdist applied between CDR3 peptides within each V-J. Welch's t-statistics and random forest reduced roughly 530 V-J features to about 12, which were used in a naive Bayes classifier (R e1071). TCRdb took the public reads, trimmed them with fastp at Q25, ran MiXCR for clone calling and kept in-frame beta chains. A single entry per CDR3 protein holds the most common genes and DNA from its merged rows. TCRdb's processing, not the study's, gives the V and J calls here. The sample profile shows roughly 740,000 distinct CDR3 sequences; less than 20% of them were found once. The ten largest clones capture around 7.7% of the sample.

This specimen comes from a study of T cells in Graves' hyperthyroidism and ophthalmopathy (dated by TCRdb to between 2017 and 2020). At the level of the whole study: Peripheral blood samples were taken at initial diagnosis, before any treatment was given. After sampling, hyperthyroidism patients received methimazole starting at 30 mg daily, and ophthalmopathy patients received high-dose intravenous methylprednisolone. According to the paper, TCR Vbeta CDR3 sequencing was carried out on about 140 peripheral blood samples, which came from approximately 43 ophthalmopathy, roughly 75 hyperthyroidism and roughly 17 progressor patients. The 90 to 100 discovery patients were randomly split 7:3 into training and test sets. An independent validation cohort of fewer than 20 hyperthyroidism patients and 17 patients who later progressed to ophthalmopathy tested prospective prediction of ophthalmopathy. A discovery cohort of about a hundred patients, roughly 45 with Graves' ophthalmopathy and 55 to 60 with stable Graves' hyperthyroidism, was used to find distinguishing TCR V-J signatures. In several Graves' hyperthyroidism patients, the study also compared T-cell repertoires from thyroid tissue with T-cell repertoires from blood. What the work shows at the level of the full study, not this receptor alone: Sample size was not statistically predetermined, and investigators were not blinded to group allocation. In validation, the model predicted progression to ophthalmopathy with approximately 71% sensitivity and about 73% specificity, a median of about 6 months before onset. Most expanded thyroid clonotypes (frequency above 0.001) were also detected in blood, a finding suggesting that blood repertoires may reflect thyroid immune responses. A 13 V-J signature model separated ophthalmopathy from stable hyperthyroidism, with approximately 87% sensitivity and just under 84% specificity in cross-validation and 80%/75% in testing.

There are 16 amino acids in the CDR3, from cysteine to phenylalanine inclusive. CDR3 DNA is the only sequence kept; it has 48 bases, read in frame from the first base. A distance of 15 bases separates the germline ends of V and J, which lose 4 bases and 3 bases respectively. A patient counted as having stable Graves' hyperthyroidism if no progression to ophthalmopathy occurred over 18 months of follow-up. The hyperthyroidism patients were between 18 and 65 years old and newly diagnosed, with a disease duration of less than 2 months. Exclusion was applied to patients with uncontrolled infections, other autoimmune diseases, pregnancy or lactation. Clinical symptoms, serum thyroxine and TRAb, thyroid ultrasound, and orbital computed tomography formed the basis for the diagnoses. PBMCs were isolated from more than 9 ml of fresh peripheral blood by Ficoll-Paque density gradient centrifugation. Trizol reagent was used to extract total RNA, and RNA quality was then checked on an Agilent 2100 Bioanalyzer.

Sample: blood. The V and J genes are TRBV12-3 or TRBV12-4 and TRBJ2-2; tentative D gene TRBD2, with 6 bases matching. The TCR originated in a man between 18 and 35 years old with Graves' hyperthyroidism. The CDR3 region: CASSSQVSSDTGELFF. The nucleotides read TGTGCCAGCAGTTCCCAAGTCTCTAGCGACACCGGGGAGCTGTTTTTT.